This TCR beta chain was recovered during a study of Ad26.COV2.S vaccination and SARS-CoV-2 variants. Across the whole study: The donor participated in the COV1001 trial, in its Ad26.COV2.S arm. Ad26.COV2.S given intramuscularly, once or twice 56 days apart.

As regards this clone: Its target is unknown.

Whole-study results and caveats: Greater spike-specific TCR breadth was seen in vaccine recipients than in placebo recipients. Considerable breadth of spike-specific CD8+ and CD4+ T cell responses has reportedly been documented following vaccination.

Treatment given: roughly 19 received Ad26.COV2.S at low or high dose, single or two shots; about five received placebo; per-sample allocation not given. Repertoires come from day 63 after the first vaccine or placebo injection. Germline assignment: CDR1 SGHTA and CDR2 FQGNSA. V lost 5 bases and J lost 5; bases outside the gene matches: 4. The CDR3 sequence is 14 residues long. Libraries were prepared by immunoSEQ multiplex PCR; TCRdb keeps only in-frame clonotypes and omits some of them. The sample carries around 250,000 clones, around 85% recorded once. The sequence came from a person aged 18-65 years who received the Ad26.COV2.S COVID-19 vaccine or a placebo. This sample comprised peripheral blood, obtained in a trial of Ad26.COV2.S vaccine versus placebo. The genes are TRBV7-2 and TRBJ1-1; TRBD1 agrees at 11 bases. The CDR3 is CASSGQGARTEAFF. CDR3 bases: TGTGCCAGCAGCGGACAGGGGGCGAGAACTGAAGCTTTCTTT.